This TCR beta chain was captured by sequencing in a study of blood T cell repertoires in COVID-19. Study at large: Collection of acute and convalescent COVID-19 samples took place in the United States, Italy and Spain.

The CDR3 runs 14 residues. After removal of 4 bases from V and 0 bases from J, the junction contained 3 bases not matched to a gene. Germline V CDR1 and CDR2: SGHRS, YFSETQ. Original methodology: Reference gene primers were amplified, and this amplification served to estimate nucleated cell counts. Sequencing used immunoSEQ multiplex PCR; TCRdb keeps in-frame clones, though not all of them. V, J and clone size were drawn from that table, and D and trimming were deduced from the DNA. The sample contains tens of thousands of clones, around 87% of which appear only once. The receptor was isolated from a woman in her 50s with active or convalescent COVID-19. The material sequenced was peripheral blood. V is TRBV5-1 and J is TRBJ1-1, with 7 positions matching TRBD1. DNA of the CDR3: TGCGCCAGCAGCACGGGACAGCTGAACACTGAAGCTTTCTTT. It codes for CASSTGQLNTEAFF.